This T cell receptor beta chain was profiled in a study of early T cells in non-severe SARS-CoV-2 infection. CDR3 length: 17 residues. V was shortened by 1 base and J by 3 bases, with 14 bases between the two germline ends. CDR1 SGHRS and CDR2 YFSETQ come from the germline V gene. TCRdb processed the 5' RACE reads anew with MiXCR; each CDR3 protein has one entry. This sample has 85,000 to 120,000 distinct CDR3 sequences; around 13% occur once, and the top ten carry 6.2%. This TCR came from an adult who was a healthcare worker with PCR-confirmed SARS-CoV-2 infection or an uninfected control (not recorded which). The chain links TRBV5-1 to TRBJ2-6; D unresolved. The sample comprised whole blood. In DNA form, the CDR3 reads TGCGCCAGCAGCTTGCCGCAAGGAACGAGTGGGGCCAACGTCCTGACTTTC. Amino acids: CASSLPQGTSGANVLTF.